This T cell receptor (beta chain) is drawn from a study of human T cells and chemical hapten exposure. The overall study: In the roughly 25-week study, patients were dosed weekly with diphenylcyclopropenone on the scalp throughout. Per-sample TCR yield variability stemmed mainly from small pooled library volume differences.

V lost 3 bases, J lost 3 bases, and 8 bases lay in between. The CDR3 runs to 13 residues. This clonotype was seen a handful of times. Time point here: pre-sensitization, week 0. Sample treatment: therapeutic diphenylcyclopropenone sensitization with weekly scalp DPC. TCRdb redid the calling of the RACE reads with MiXCR, one entry per CDR3 protein. The data contain about 68,000 distinct CDR3 sequences, roughly 9.7% of them singletons. Sequencing was performed on whole blood, taken in connection with sensitization to the hapten diphenylcyclopropenone (DPC). This rearrangement joins TRBV12-3 or TRBV12-4 to TRBJ1-1; no firm D call. This receptor was obtained from a woman in her 50s with alopecia areata. Some clones in this sample may be carry-over from other donors' samples. The DNA of the CDR3 is TGTGCCAGCAGTTTCTCGGATTACACTGAAGCTTTCTTT. Residues: CASSFSDYTEAFF.